This T cell receptor (beta chain) was captured by sequencing in a study of shared clonotypes between healthy human individuals. The overall study: The study used three CD4 naive, three CD4 memory, two CD8 naive and one CD8 memory plate per donor. General study findings and limits: Limited genetic and exposure-history diversity came from having few donors.

The CDR3 spans 15 residues. Germline V lookup: CDR1 SGHDT, CDR2 YYEEEE. J gave up 2 bases and V 1 base, and 5 bases lay outside the gene matches. As to this clone: Antigen unknown.

Produced via immunoSEQ multiplex PCR; TCRdb's table is partial and in-frame only. In the table there are more than 550,000 clones, approximately 72% of which are singletons. The sample was memory CD4+ T cells sorted from blood. Described subset: CD45RA-negative fraction. This TCR was recovered from a woman aged 25 to 39 in good health. The V gene is TRBV5-6, the J gene TRBJ2-7, with 8 positions matching TRBD2. The CDR3 reads CASSLRVAGTYEQYF. DNA of the CDR3: TGTGCCAGCAGCTTGCGGGTAGCGGGGACCTACGAGCAGTACTTC.